The T cell receptor beta chain under discussion was sequenced for a study of blood T cell repertoires in COVID-19. Between the trimmed V and J ends, which lost 2 bases and 2 bases, there was a span of 9 bases. This CDR3 contains 14 residues. CDR1 is SNHLY and CDR2 is FYNNEI in the germline V gene. Original processing methods: Estimation of nucleated cell counts relied on the amplification of reference gene primers. Assay used: immunoSEQ multiplex PCR; TCRdb lists only in-frame clones, some missing. V, J and clone size reflect that table, while D and trimming were determined from the DNA. Found here are 150,000 to 200,000 clones, over 65% of them singletons; the top ten hold around 3%. This clone was picked up many times.

The sample was peripheral blood. V is TRBV2 and J is TRBJ2-5; D perhaps matches TRBD1 (5 bases). This TCR derives from a woman over 75 with acute or convalescent COVID-19. The CDR3 DNA reads as TGTGCCAGCAGTGAACAGGGTGGGCAAGAGACCCAGTACTTC. Protein sequence: CASSEQGGQETQYF.